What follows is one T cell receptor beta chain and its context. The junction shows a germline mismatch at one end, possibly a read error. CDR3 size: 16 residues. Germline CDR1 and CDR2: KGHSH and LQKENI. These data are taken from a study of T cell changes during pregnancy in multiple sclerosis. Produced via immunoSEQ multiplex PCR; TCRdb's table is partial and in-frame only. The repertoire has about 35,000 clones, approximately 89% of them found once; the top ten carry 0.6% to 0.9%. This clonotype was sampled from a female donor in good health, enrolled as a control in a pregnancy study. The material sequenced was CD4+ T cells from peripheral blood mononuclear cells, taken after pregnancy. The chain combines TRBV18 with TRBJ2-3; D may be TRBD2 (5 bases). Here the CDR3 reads CASSPLDLTPTDTQYF. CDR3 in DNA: TGTGCCAGCTCGCCACTAGATCTAACCCCCACAGATACGCAGTATTTT.